Each of the 20 T cell receptor beta chains below was sequenced from the same sample in a study of cytomegalovirus exposure and HLA in healthy donors. The PCR contained 60 Vbeta and 13 Jbeta primers. This table comes from immunoSEQ multiplex PCR, and its TCRdb copy is limited to in-frame clones, with some not included. The sample includes some 150,000 clones, around 79% seen only once; the top ten take 3.5% to 5.5%. The specimen sequenced was PBMCs. The receptor source for this set is a man aged 40-55 years in good health and CMV-seronegative.

This chain uses TRBV7-9 with TRBJ2-3, with a weak D call TRBD1 (6 bases). V was shortened by 5 bases and J by 6 bases, with 15 bases between the two germline ends. CDR3 size: 14 residues. From germline, CDR1 is SEHNR and CDR2 FQNEAQ (reference sequence). The CDR3 sequence is CASSPGTRGDTQYF. CDR3 DNA sequence: TGTGCCAGCAGCCCTGGGACACGCGGCGATACGCAGTATTTT.

Of note for this clone: This specimen includes other DNA sequences encoding the same CDR3. This chain uses TRBV28 with TRBJ1-5; D unresolved. With 5 bases removed from V and 9 bases from J, the gap between germline ends came to 11 bases. The CDR3 length is 12 residues. Germline V CDR1 and CDR2: MDHEN, SYDVKM. CDR3 region: CASSPRPGPQHF. CDR3 in DNA: TGTGCCAGCAGTCCCCGCCCAGGGCCCCAGCATTTT.

V is TRBV9 and J is TRBJ1-6; D is possibly TRBD1 (5 bases). CDR1 and CDR2 (germline): SGDLS, YYNGEE. The CDR3 has 15 residues. Trimming removed 3 bases at V and 7 bases at J, with 14 bases between. The CDR3 DNA reads TGTGCCAGCAGCGCAACCTGGGACTTCAATTCACCCCTCCACTTT. The encoded protein is CASSATWDFNSPLHF.

The V and J genes are TRBV4-1 and TRBJ2-5; 8 bases are a match to TRBD2. Germline V gene data show CDR1 as MGHRA and CDR2 as YSYEKL. The trim removed 1 base at V and 2 bases at J, leaving 6 bases unmatched. The CDR3 sequence is 16 residues long. The CDR3: CASSQGTSGIQETQYF. The DNA of the CDR3 is TGCGCCAGCAGCCAAGGAACTAGCGGTATACAAGAGACCCAGTACTTC.

The chain links TRBV19 to TRBJ1-5, with no clear D. The V end was cut by 5 bases, the J end by 0 bases, with 8 bases between. Germline CDR1 and CDR2: LNHDA and SQIVND (reference sequence). This CDR3 region has 14 residues. Here the CDR3 reads CASSVGYSNQPQHF. CDR3 DNA: TGTGCCAGTAGTGTAGGTTATAGCAATCAGCCCCAGCATTTT. Filled out from reference TRBV19 and TRBJ1-5, the complete variable domain reads DGGITQSPKYLFRKEGQNVTLSCEQNLNHDAMYWYRQDPGQGLRLIYYSQIVNDFQKGDIAEGYSVSREKKESFPLTVTSAQKNPTAFYLCASSVGYSNQPQHFGDGTRLSIL.

The genes are TRBV12-5 and TRBJ1-1; D unclear. Germline V lookup: CDR1 LGHNT, CDR2 FRNRAP. The CDR3 is made up of 14 amino acids. Trimming took 2 bases from V and 4 from J, leaving 11 bases between them. The DNA for the CDR3 is TGTGCTAGTGGTTTGACCCCCCTCGGCACTGAAGCTTTCTTT. As protein: CASGLTPLGTEAFF.

The CDR3 protein is CASSPSLDRLYGYTF. The CDR3 DNA follows: TGTGCCAGCAGCCCTAGCCTGGACAGGCTATATGGCTACACCTTC. The V call is TRBV5-4, the J call TRBJ1-2; 7 bases map to TRBD1. Germline CDR1 SGHNT, CDR2 YYREEE (reference sequence). Trimming cost V 4 bases and J 5 bases; bases outside gene matches: 11. The CDR3 runs 15 residues. Filled out from reference TRBV5-4 and TRBJ1-2, the complete variable domain reads ETGVTQSPTHLIKTRGQQVTLRCSSQSGHNTVSWYQQALGQGPQFIFQYYREEENGRGNFPPRFSGLQFPNYSSELNVNALELDDSALYLCASSPSLDRLYGYTFGSGTRLTVV.

The chain combines TRBV4-1 with TRBJ2-1, with D perhaps TRBD2 (6 bases). The ends were cut back, 1 base at V and 9 bases at J, with 13 bases in the middle. CDR3 length equals 14 residues. The germline V gene has CDR1 MGHRA and CDR2 YSYEKL. This CDR3 is CASSQVAGIPEQFF. The CDR3 region has the DNA TGCGCCAGCAGCCAAGTCGCGGGAATCCCTGAGCAGTTCTTC.

The chain joins TRBV9 to TRBJ2-1; D may be TRBD2 (7 bases). The CDR3 extends over 16 amino acids. Per germline, CDR1 SGDLS and CDR2 YYNGEE. Trimming left V 1 base short and J 0 bases short, with 11 bases between. CDR3 residues: CASSVSGGLSYNEQFF. In nucleotides, the CDR3 is TGTGCCAGCAGCGTATCGGGGGGCCTCTCCTACAATGAGCAGTTCTTC.

This chain joins TRBV2 and TRBJ2-3; D unresolved. The V and J ends lost 6 bases and 5 bases respectively, with 9 bases between them. This CDR3 comprises 12 residues. CDR1 is SNHLY and CDR2 is FYNNEI in the germline V gene. CDR3 bases: TGTGCCAGCAGCGCAAGAGAAGATACGCAGTATTTT. Translation gives CASSAREDTQYF.

The genes are TRBV4-3 and TRBJ2-6; no reliable D call. The CDR3 runs to 14 residues. The germline gives CDR1 LGHNA, CDR2 YSLEER. Trimming removed 5 bases at V and 3 bases at J, with 8 bases between. CDR3: CASSEAVGANVLTF. CDR3 coding DNA: TGCGCCAGCAGCGAAGCAGTTGGGGCCAACGTCCTGACTTTC.

The chain combines TRBV27 with TRBJ1-6, with D unclear. Per the germline V gene, CDR1 is MNHEY and CDR2 is SMNVEV (reference sequence). The CDR3 consists of 12 residues. V was clipped by 6 bases and J by 9 bases, with 9 bases between them. CDR3 in amino acids: CASRYGGSPLHF. DNA of the CDR3: TGTGCCAGCAGATACGGAGGTTCACCCCTCCACTTT.

CDR3 in DNA: TGTGCCAGCAGCGTTCTAGCGGGGGGGTTAGGGGAGACCCAGTACTTC. Its protein product is CASSVLAGGLGETQYF. This chain uses TRBV9 with TRBJ2-5, with 12 nucleotides matching TRBD2. The V gene's germline CDR1 is SGDLS and CDR2 YYNGEE. Trimming at V came to 2 bases and at J to 5 bases, leaving 7 bases not matched to a gene. The CDR3 spans 16 residues.

The chain combines TRBV4-1 with TRBJ2-3, with 8 bases aligning to TRBD2. The length of the CDR3 is 16 residues. V was clipped by 4 bases and J by 3 bases; unmatched bases: 9. Looked up from germline, CDR1 is MGHRA and CDR2 is YSYEKL. Written as DNA, the CDR3 is TGCGCCAGCAGCCCCAGGGACGAGCGGGGGACAGATACGCAGTATTTT. It is translated as CASSPRDERGTDTQYF.

This chain connects TRBV5-1 to TRBJ2-3; TRBD2 matches at 8 bases. V lost 4 bases to trimming and J lost 2 bases; unmatched junction nucleotides: 9. The CDR3 runs to 16 residues. Germline V lookup: CDR1 SGHRS, CDR2 YFSETQ. The CDR3 DNA reads as TGCGCCAGCAGCACAAGGGGACTAGGTGTCACAGATACGCAGTATTTT. Amino acids: CASSTRGLGVTDTQYF.

This chain links TRBV7-9 with TRBJ2-7; a possible D gene is TRBD1 (6 bases). Trimming cost V 1 base and J 7 bases, with 14 bases left between them. Germline V CDR1 and CDR2: SEHNR, FQNEAQ (reference sequence). CDR3 length: 14 residues. CDR3 nucleotide sequence: TGTGCCAGCAGCTTAGGGACAGTAGGACTGGAGCAGTACTTC. Protein product: CASSLGTVGLEQYF.

This chain uses TRBV6-5 with TRBJ2-1; maybe TRBD2 (5 bases). Germline values: CDR1 MNHEY, CDR2 SVGAGI. This CDR3 has 16 residues. Trimming cost V 2 bases and J 0 bases, with 11 bases left between them. This chain's CDR3 is CASSYRAGSSYNEQFF. In DNA form, the CDR3 reads TGTGCCAGCAGTTACCGGGCTGGGAGCTCCTACAATGAGCAGTTCTTC.

This chain connects TRBV5-1 to TRBJ1-6; the D is unclear. In germline, CDR1 is SGHRS, CDR2 YFSETQ. V lost 5 bases and J lost 8, with 17 bases in between. This CDR3 comprises 15 residues. Here the CDR3 DNA reads TGCGCCAGCAGACCCCAGGAGGCGAGTGATTCACCCCTCCACTTT. It is translated as CASRPQEASDSPLHF.

The chain uses TRBV27 and TRBJ2-3; D remains ambiguous. This CDR3 contains 12 residues. CDR1 is MNHEY and CDR2 is SMNVEV in the germline V gene (reference sequence). V lost 5 bases and J 7 bases, leaving 10 bases between the germline ends. CDR3 coding DNA: TGTGCCAGCAGTCCCTCCCCCCATACGCAGTATTTT. Translating it yields CASSPSPHTQYF.

The V call is TRBV10-3, the J call TRBJ2-3, with 12 bases fitting TRBD1. Germline trimming cut 3 bases from V and 7 bases from J; bases unmatched to any gene: 8. Looked up from germline, CDR1 is ENHRY and CDR2 is SYGVKD. The length of the CDR3 is 16 residues. The CDR3 nucleotides are TGTGCCATCAGTGACCCCGGGACAGGGGGCATGAATACGCAGTATTTT. It specifies CAISDPGTGGMNTQYF.